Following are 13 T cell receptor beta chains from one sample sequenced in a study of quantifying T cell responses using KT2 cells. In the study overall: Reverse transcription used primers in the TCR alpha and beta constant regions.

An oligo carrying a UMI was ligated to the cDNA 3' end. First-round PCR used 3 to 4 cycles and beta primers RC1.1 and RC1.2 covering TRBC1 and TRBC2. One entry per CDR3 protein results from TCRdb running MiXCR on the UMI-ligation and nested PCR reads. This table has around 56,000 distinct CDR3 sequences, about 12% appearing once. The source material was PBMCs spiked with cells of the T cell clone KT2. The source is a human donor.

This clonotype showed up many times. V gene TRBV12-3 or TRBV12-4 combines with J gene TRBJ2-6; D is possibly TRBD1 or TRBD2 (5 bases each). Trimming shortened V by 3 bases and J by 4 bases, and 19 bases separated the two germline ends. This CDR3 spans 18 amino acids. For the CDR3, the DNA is TGTGCCAGCAGTTTTTCAAAGGGACCCGCCTGGGGGGCCAACGTCCTGACTTTC. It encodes CASSFSKGPAWGANVLTF.

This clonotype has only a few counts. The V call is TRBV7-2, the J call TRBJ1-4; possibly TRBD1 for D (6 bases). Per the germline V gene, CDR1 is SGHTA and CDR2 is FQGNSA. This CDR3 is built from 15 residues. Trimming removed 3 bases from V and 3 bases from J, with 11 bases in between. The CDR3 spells CASSFVGGPNEKLFF. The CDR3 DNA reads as TGTGCCAGCAGCTTCGTCGGGGGGCCTAATGAAAAACTGTTTTTT.

The CDR3 coding sequence is TGTGCCAGCTCGACAGGGGGGAGCGGCTACACCTTC. Encoded protein: CASSTGGSGYTF. The gene calls are TRBV25-1 and TRBJ1-2; 9 bases agree with TRBD1. With V trimmed by 8 bases and J by 8 bases, 6 bases remained unmatched. CDR1 MGHDK and CDR2 SYGVNS come from the germline V gene. The CDR3 spans 12 residues.

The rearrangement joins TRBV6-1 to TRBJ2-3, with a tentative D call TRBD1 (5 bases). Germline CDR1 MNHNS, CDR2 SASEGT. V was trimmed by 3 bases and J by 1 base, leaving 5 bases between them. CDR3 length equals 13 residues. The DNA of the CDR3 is TGTGCCAGCAGTGACAGGGGCACAGATACGCAGTATTTT. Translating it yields CASSDRGTDTQYF.

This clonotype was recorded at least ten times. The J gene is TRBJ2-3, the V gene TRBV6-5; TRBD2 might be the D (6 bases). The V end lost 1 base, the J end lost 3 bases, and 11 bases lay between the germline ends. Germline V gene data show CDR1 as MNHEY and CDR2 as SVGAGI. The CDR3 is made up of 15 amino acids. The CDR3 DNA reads TGTGCCAGCAGTTACTACGGCGGGGTAACAGATACGCAGTATTTT. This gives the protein CASSYYGGVTDTQYF.

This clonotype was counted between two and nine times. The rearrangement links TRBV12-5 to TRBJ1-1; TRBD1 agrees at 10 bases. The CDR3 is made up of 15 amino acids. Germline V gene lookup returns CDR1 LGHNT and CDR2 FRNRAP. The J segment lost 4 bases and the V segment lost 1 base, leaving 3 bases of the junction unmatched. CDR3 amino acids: CASGLETGGVTEAFF. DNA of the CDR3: TGTGCTAGTGGTTTGGAGACAGGGGGCGTCACTGAAGCTTTCTTT.

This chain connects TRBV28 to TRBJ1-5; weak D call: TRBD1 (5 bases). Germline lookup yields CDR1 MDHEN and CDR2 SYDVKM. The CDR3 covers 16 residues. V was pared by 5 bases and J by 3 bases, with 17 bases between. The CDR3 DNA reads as TGTGCCAGCAGTCCGACCGGGAGACAGCTCAATCAGCCCCAGCATTTT. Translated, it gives CASSPTGRQLNQPQHF.

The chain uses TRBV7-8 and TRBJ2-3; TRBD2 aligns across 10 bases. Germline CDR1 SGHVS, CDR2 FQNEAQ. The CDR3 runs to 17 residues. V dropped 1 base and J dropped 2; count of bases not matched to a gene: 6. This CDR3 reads CASSLVLLAGITDTQYF. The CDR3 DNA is TGTGCCAGCAGCTTAGTATTACTAGCGGGGATCACAGATACGCAGTATTTT. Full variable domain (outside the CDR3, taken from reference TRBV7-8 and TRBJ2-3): GAGVSQSPRYKVAKRGQDVALRCDPISGHVSLFWYQQALGQGPEFLTYFQNEAQLDKSGLPSDRFFAERPEGSVSTLKIQRTQQEDSAVYLCASSLVLLAGITDTQYFGPGTRLTVL.

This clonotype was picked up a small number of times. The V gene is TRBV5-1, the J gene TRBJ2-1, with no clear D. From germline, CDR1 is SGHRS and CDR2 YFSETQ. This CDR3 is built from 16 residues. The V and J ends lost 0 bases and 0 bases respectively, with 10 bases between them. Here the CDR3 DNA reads TGCGCCAGCAGCTTGGCTGGCCCGAGCTCCTACAATGAGCAGTTCTTC. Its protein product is CASSLAGPSSYNEQFF.

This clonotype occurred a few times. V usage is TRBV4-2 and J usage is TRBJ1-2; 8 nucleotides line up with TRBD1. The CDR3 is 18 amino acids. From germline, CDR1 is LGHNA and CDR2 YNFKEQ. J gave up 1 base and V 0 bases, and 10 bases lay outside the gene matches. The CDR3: CASSQERTGRQINYGYTF. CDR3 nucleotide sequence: TGTGCCAGCAGCCAAGAAAGGACAGGGCGGCAAATTAACTATGGCTACACCTTC.

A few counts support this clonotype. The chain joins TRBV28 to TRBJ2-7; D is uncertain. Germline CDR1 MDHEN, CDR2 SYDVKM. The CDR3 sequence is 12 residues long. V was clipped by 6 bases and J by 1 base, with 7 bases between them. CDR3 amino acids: CASSLRSYEQYF. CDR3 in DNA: TGTGCCAGCAGCCTCAGGTCCTACGAGCAGTACTTC.

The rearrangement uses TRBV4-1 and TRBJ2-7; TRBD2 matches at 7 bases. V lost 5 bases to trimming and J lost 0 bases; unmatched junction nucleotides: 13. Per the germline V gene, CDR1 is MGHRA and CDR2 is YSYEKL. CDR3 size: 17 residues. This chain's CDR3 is CASSKYSLTSTSYEQYF. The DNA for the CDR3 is TGCGCCAGCAGCAAGTACAGTTTGACTAGCACCTCCTACGAGCAGTACTTC.

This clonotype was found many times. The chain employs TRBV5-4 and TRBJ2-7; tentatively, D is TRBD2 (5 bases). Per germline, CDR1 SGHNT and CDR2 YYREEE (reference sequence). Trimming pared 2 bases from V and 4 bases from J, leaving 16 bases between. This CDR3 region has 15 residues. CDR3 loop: CASSFGRGAQYEQYF. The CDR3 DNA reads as TGTGCCAGCAGCTTTGGTCGGGGAGCGCAATACGAGCAGTACTTC.